The clone carrying this TCR beta chain has a handful of counts. Sequencing was performed with immunoSEQ multiplex PCR; in TCRdb, only in-frame clones are kept and a portion is missing. This sample has more than 250,000 clones; approximately 90% occur once, and the top ten carry around 5.8%. Germline loops: CDR1 SGHTA, CDR2 FQGTGA. This CDR3 is built from 14 residues. Trimming at V came to 3 bases and at J to 7 bases, leaving 8 bases not matched to a gene. These data originate in a study of blood T cell repertoires in COVID-19. Across the whole study: From the United States, Italy and Spain came samples of acute and convalescent COVID-19.

This receptor was identified in a woman in her 40s who had recovered from COVID-19. The sequencing input was PBMCs or T cells enriched from blood (not recorded which). The chain carries TRBV7-3 and TRBJ2-7; TRBD1 matches at 8 bases. The CDR3 is CASSFDRGIGEQYF. The CDR3 nucleotides read TGTGCCAGCAGCTTCGACAGGGGCATAGGGGAGCAGTACTTC.